The present entry profiles one TCR beta chain with its context. The data derive from a study of blood T cell repertoires in COVID-19. Looking at the study overall: Nucleic acid was either cDNA or gDNA, and it came from T cells, B-cell-depleted T cells, or PBMCs.

Clones were read by immunoSEQ multiplex PCR, and TCRdb kept only the in-frame ones, dropping some. The sample contains around 430,000 clones, around 87% of which appear only once. Those who participated ranged in age from roughly 18 to 90 years and resided in about two dozen US areas. Cohorts were based on clinical histories the participants reported. Recovered Cohort 3 donors showed two negative PCRs, clearance, or symptom resolution. This sequence was found in a woman aged 45-59 years who had recovered from COVID-19. The material sequenced was PBMCs or T cells enriched from blood (not recorded which).

The CDR3 sequence: CASSLGQGPDTQYF. The DNA for the CDR3 is TGTGCCAGCAGCTTGGGACAGGGGCCGGATACGCAGTATTTT. The rearrangement uses TRBV5-4 and TRBJ2-3, with 8 bases aligning to TRBD1. Germline-derived CDR1 and CDR2 are SGHNT and YYREEE (reference sequence). The ends lost 0 bases at V and 6 bases at J; junction bases unmatched: 3. The CDR3 extends over 14 amino acids.